This T cell receptor beta chain was obtained from a study of blood T cell repertoires in COVID-19. Study in general: Spain, Italy and the United States supplied samples that represented acute and convalescent COVID-19. Sources were T cells, B-cell-depleted T cells, or PBMCs; the material itself was cDNA or gDNA.

V lost 6 bases and J 6 bases, leaving 14 bases between the germline ends. The CDR3 length is 14 residues. Germline V CDR1 and CDR2: SNHLY, FYNNEI. In the authors' workflow: Reference gene primer amplification in the assay estimated nucleated cell counts. Libraries were prepared by immunoSEQ multiplex PCR; TCRdb keeps only in-frame clonotypes and omits some of them. That table gives V, J and clone size, and the DNA gave D and trimming. This sample has 95,000 to 150,000 clones, with 87% found just once. The sequence was obtained from a woman aged 70-85 years with acute or convalescent COVID-19. This chain uses TRBV2 with TRBJ1-4; D is ambiguous. Sequenced input: peripheral blood. CDR3 DNA: TGTGCCAGCAGGGGCTTTGAGGGCTATGAAAAACTGTTTTTT. Its translation is CASRGFEGYEKLFF.